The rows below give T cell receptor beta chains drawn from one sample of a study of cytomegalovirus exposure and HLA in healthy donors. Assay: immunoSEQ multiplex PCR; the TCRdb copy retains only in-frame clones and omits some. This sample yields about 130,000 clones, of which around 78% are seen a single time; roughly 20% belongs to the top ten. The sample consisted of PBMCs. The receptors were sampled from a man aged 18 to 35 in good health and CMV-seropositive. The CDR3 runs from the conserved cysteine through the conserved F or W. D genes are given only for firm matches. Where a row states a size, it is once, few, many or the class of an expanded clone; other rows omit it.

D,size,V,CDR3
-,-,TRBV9,CASSAGDGTEAFF
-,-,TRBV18,CASSPTRGYEQYF
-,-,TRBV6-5,CASSRLSPYEQYF
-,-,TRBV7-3,CASSLTGRFNEKLFF
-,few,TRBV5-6,CASSSWRGGEKLFF
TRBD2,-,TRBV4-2,CASSQDQIAGTSGTDTQYF
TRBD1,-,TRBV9,CASSGGQLSSYTF
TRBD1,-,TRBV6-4,CAQPLTGEETQYF
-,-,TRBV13,CASSDTLRAAFF
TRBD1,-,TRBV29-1,CSVEDRDSFATNEKLFF
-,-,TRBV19,CASSPGVIFSYNEQFF
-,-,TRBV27,CASSKPGEGYEQYF
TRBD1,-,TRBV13,CASSLGTAQNEKLFF
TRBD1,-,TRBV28,CASRRQGYTEAFF
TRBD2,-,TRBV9,CASSLTGGEQYF
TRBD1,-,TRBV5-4,CASSLRQGNQETQYF
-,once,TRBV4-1,CASSQEGGRRDGYTF
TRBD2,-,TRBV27,CASHALAGVGETQYF
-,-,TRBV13,CASSRGTARVSEKLFF
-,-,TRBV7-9,CASSRPGSGNTIYF
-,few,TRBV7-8,CASSFGVTEAFF
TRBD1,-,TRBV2,CATRGQENTEAFF
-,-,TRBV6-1,CASSEMTSKNIQYF
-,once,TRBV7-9,CASSLAWENYGYTF
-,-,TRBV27,CASSNSPPRTEKLFF
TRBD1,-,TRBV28,CASEKQGAAKNIQYF
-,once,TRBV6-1,CASSESGSTEAFF
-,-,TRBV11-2,CASSDSQGSYGYTF
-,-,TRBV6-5,CASGRGTNTEAFF
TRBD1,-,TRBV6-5,CASSYTTRQGIGYTF
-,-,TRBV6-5,CASSPRGSQSTGYTF
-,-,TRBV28,CASSLVHSYNEQFF
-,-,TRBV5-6,CASSLGLGDSGNTIYF
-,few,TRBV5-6,CASSLTMGNTIYF
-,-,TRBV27,CASTPQGGAYEQYF
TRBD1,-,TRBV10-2,CASRGQGTETQYF
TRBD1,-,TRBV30,CAWRDDRGLMDEKLFF
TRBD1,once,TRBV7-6,CASSLEAGGWGGYTF
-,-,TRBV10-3,CAISESGVLTNEKLFF
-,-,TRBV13,CASSLSEGEKNIQYF
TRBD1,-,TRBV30,CAWISGQGDYGYTF
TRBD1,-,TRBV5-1,CASSLAGTGVTYEQYF
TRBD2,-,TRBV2,CASSRLAHEQFF
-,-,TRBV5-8,CASSRETGLSTEAFF
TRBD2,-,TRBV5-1,CASSLPAGGRTGELFF
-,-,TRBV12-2,CASRHSNRTQYF
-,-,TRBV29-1,CSVEGEGYGYTF
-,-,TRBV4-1,CASSPRERYEQYF
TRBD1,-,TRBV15,CATSRGSGGTGELFF
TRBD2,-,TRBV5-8,CASSWGTSGNYNEQFF